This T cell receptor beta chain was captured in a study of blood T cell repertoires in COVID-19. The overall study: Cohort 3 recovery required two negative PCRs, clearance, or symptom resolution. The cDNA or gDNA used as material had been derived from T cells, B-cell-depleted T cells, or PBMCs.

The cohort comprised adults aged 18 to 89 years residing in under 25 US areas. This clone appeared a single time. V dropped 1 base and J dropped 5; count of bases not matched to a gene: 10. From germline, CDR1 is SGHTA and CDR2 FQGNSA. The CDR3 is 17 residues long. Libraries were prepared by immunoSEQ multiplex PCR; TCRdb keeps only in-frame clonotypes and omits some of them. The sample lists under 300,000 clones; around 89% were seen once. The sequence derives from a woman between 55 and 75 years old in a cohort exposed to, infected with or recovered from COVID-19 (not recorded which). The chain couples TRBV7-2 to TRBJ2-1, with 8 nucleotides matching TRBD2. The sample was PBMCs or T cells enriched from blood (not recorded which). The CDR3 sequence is CASSLGTTGRGHNEQFF. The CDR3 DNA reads TGTGCCAGCAGCTTAGGTACGACCGGGAGGGGACACAATGAGCAGTTCTTC.